Reported below is one T cell receptor beta chain. Additional DNA sequences in this sample encode the identical CDR3. The table came from immunoSEQ multiplex PCR; TCRdb's copy has only in-frame clones and leaves some out. The sample contains roughly 1.5 million clones, about 98% of which appear only once. With 3 bases removed from V and 4 bases from J, the gap between germline ends came to 4 bases. This CDR3 comprises 12 residues. CDR1 is LNHDA, CDR2 SQIVND, per germline (reference sequence). The sample belongs to a study of shared clonotypes between healthy human individuals. Turning to the study itself: CD4 naive and CD4 memory each took three plates per donor, while CD8 naive took two and CD8 memory one.

J is TRBJ2-1 and V is TRBV19; the D is unclear. Sequencing was performed on naive CD4+ T cells sorted from blood. Stated subset: CD45RA+ positively selected. This clonotype was sampled from a man aged 25 to 40 in good health. The CDR3 spells CASSIQYNEQFF. CDR3 sequence (DNA): TGTGCCAGTAGTATCCAGTACAATGAGCAGTTCTTC.